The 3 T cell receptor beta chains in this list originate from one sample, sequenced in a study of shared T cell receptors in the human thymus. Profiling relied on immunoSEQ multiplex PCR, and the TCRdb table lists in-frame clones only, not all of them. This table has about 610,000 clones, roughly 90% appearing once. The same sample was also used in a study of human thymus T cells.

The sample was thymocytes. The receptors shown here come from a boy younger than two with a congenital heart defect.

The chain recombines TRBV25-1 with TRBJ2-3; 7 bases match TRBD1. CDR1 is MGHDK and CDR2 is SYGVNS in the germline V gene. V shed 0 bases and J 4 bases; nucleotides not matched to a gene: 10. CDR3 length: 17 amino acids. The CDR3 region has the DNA TGTGCCAGCAGTGAATATGAGGGGGCTCGATCGGCAGATACGCAGTATTTT. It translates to CASSEYEGARSADTQYF.

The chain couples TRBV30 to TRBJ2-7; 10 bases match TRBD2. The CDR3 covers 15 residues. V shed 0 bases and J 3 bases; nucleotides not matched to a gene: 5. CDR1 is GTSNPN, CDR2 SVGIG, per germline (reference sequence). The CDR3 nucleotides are TGTGCCTGGAGTGTTCCGGCTAGCGGGAGCTACGAGCAGTACTTC. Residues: CAWSVPASGSYEQYF.

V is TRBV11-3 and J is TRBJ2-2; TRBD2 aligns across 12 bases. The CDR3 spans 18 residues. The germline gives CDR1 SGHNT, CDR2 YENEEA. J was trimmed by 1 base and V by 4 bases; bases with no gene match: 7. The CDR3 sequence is CASSSSATSGGNTGELFF. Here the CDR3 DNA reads TGTGCCAGCAGCTCGTCGGCGACTAGCGGGGGGAACACCGGGGAGCTGTTTTTT.